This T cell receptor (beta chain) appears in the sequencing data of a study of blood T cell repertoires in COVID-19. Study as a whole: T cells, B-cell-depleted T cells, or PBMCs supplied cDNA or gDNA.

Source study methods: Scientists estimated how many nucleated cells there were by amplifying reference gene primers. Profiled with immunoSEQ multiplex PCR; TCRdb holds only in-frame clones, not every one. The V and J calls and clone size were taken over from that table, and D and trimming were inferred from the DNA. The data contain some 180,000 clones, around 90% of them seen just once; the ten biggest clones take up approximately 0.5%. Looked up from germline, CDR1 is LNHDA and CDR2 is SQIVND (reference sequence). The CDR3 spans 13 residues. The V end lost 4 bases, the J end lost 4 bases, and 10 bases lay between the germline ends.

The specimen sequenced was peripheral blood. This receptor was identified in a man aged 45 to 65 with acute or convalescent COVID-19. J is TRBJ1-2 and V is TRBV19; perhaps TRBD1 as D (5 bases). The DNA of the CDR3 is TGTGCCAGTAGTAAGTCCAGGGCCTATGGCTACACCTTC. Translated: CASSKSRAYGYTF.